These T cell receptor beta chains were read from a single sample in a study of blood T cell repertoires in COVID-19. The repertoire was sequenced with immunoSEQ multiplex PCR; TCRdb's copy has only in-frame clones and lacks some. The table records under 300,000 clones, about 88% of them present only once. The sample comprised PBMCs or T cells enriched from blood (not recorded which). The receptors were sampled from a woman in her 50s who had recovered from COVID-19. CDR3s include the opening cysteine and the closing phenylalanine or tryptophan. The D gene is left open where the match is weak. The listing skips clone size in some rows; elsewhere it reads once, few, many or a size class.

clone size,D gene,J gene,V gene,CDR3 protein,CDR3 DNA
NA,NA,TRBJ1-4,TRBV30,CAWSVLSGLDEKLFF,TGTGCCTGGAGTGTATTATCTGGACTGGATGAAAAACTGTTTTTT
NA,NA,TRBJ2-2,TRBV19,CASTPGGNTGELFF,TGTGCCAGTACCCCCGGTGGGAACACCGGGGAGCTGTTTTTT
NA,TRBD1,TRBJ2-3,TRBV5-1,CASSGQTGVGTDTQYF,TGCGCCAGCAGTGGACAAACAGGGGTAGGAACAGATACGCAGTATTTT
few,NA,TRBJ2-5,TRBV4-1,CASSQRRVAVGVDQTQYF,TGCGCCAGCAGCCAAAGACGCGTAGCGGTAGGGGTCGATCAGACCCAGTACTTC
NA,NA,TRBJ2-7,TRBV5-4,CASSFPVGGIYEQYF,TGTGCCAGCAGCTTCCCCGTCGGAGGGATCTACGAGCAGTACTTC
NA,TRBD2,TRBJ2-2,TRBV11-1,CASSSRRERDTGELFF,TGTGCCAGCAGCTCACGGCGGGAGAGGGACACCGGGGAGCTGTTTTTT
NA,TRBD2,TRBJ2-1,TRBV10-3,CATVSGSLDNEQFF,TGTGCCACCGTTAGCGGGAGTCTCGACAATGAGCAGTTCTTC
NA,NA,TRBJ2-1,TRBV27,CASSLYRTPTNPYNEQFF,TGTGCCAGCAGTTTATATCGTACACCCACTAACCCTTACAATGAGCAGTTCTTC
medium-sized,NA,TRBJ2-7,TRBV30,CAWTVGGAYEQYF,TGTGCCTGGACTGTGGGGGGAGCCTACGAGCAGTACTTC
NA,NA,TRBJ2-3,TRBV5-4,CASSKGVAAGTQYF,TGTGCCAGCAGCAAGGGGGTAGCCGCGGGTACGCAGTATTTT
NA,NA,TRBJ2-6,TRBV30,CAWRRWGANVLTF,TGTGCCTGGAGGAGGTGGGGGGCCAACGTCCTGACTTTC
NA,NA,TRBJ1-2,TRBV12-3/TRBV12-4,CASTGLDYGYTF,TGTGCCAGTACAGGTCTCGACTATGGCTACACCTTC
NA,TRBD1,TRBJ2-7,TRBV6-5,CASMETGAIEQYF,TGTGCCAGCATGGAGACAGGGGCTATCGAGCAGTACTTC
NA,TRBD1,TRBJ1-1,TRBV13,CASSSGQDHTEAFF,TGTGCCAGCAGCTCAGGACAGGACCACACTGAAGCTTTCTTT
NA,NA,TRBJ2-1,TRBV27,CASRTTFDSSYNEQFF,TGTGCCAGCAGGACAACTTTCGACAGTTCCTACAATGAGCAGTTCTTC
NA,NA,TRBJ1-3,TRBV10-3,CAIRSVSGNTIYF,TGTGCCATCAGATCAGTCTCTGGAAACACCATATATTTT
NA,NA,TRBJ1-4,TRBV19,CASSPGEATNEKLFF,TGTGCCAGTAGTCCCGGAGAAGCAACTAATGAAAAACTGTTTTTT
NA,TRBD1,TRBJ2-7,TRBV28,CASTRFRGQGFSYEQYF,TGTGCCAGCACCCGATTTAGAGGACAGGGGTTCTCCTACGAGCAGTACTTC
NA,NA,TRBJ1-2,TRBV5-4,CASSLPTRGGLQGYTF,TGTGCCAGCAGCTTGCCAACCCGGGGGGGGCTTCAGGGCTACACCTTC
few,NA,TRBJ1-3,TRBV7-3,CASSSGSGNTIYF,TGTGCCAGCAGCTCCGGCTCTGGAAACACCATATATTTT
few,NA,TRBJ1-1,TRBV7-9,CASSPTGFDTEAFF,TGTGCCAGCAGCCCAACAGGGTTCGACACTGAAGCTTTCTTT
NA,NA,TRBJ1-3,TRBV28,CASSLPRGQGENTIYF,TGTGCCAGCAGTTTACCTAGAGGCCAGGGTGAAAACACCATATATTTT
NA,NA,TRBJ2-5,TRBV25-1,CASSEFGRGQETQYF,TGTGCCAGCAGTGAATTCGGCAGGGGACAAGAGACCCAGTACTTC
NA,NA,TRBJ2-3,TRBV12-3/TRBV12-4,CASGLLTDTQYF,TGTGCCAGCGGACTTCTCACAGATACGCAGTATTTT
once,NA,TRBJ2-2,TRBV6-6,CASSYSGGGTFF,TGTGCCAGCAGTTACTCCGGCGGTGGTACTTTTTTT
NA,NA,TRBJ1-2,TRBV14,CASSQVLAGLRGYTF,TGTGCCAGCAGCCAAGTGTTGGCAGGGCTTCGTGGCTACACCTTC
NA,NA,TRBJ2-7,TRBV2,CARRTVLTYEQYF,TGTGCCCGACGGACAGTACTTACCTACGAGCAGTACTTC
NA,NA,TRBJ1-4,TRBV24-1,CATSDFNRANEKLFF,TGTGCCACCAGTGATTTTAACAGAGCTAATGAAAAACTGTTTTTT
NA,NA,TRBJ1-1,TRBV6-1,CASSEASSVNTEAFF,TGTGCCAGCAGTGAAGCCTCCAGCGTGAACACTGAAGCTTTCTTT
NA,TRBD1,TRBJ1-1,TRBV19,CASSPGQFWMAGTEAFF,TGTGCCAGTAGCCCGGGACAGTTTTGGATGGCGGGCACTGAAGCTTTCTTT
NA,NA,TRBJ2-3,TRBV2,CASSEATRGPTDTQYF,TGTGCCAGCAGTGAAGCGACCAGGGGACCCACAGATACGCAGTATTTT
NA,TRBD1,TRBJ1-2,TRBV5-6,CASSLINDFRTGVGYTF,TGTGCCAGCAGCTTGATCAATGATTTCCGGACAGGGGTAGGCTACACCTTC
NA,TRBD2,TRBJ2-2,TRBV6-4,CASRGSSGDTGELFF,TGTGCCAGCAGGGGGTCCAGCGGGGACACCGGGGAGCTGTTTTTT
few,TRBD1,TRBJ1-1,TRBV28,CASSTPGTVNTEAFF,TGTGCCAGCAGTACCCCCGGGACAGTGAACACTGAAGCTTTCTTT
NA,NA,TRBJ1-5,TRBV28,CASARMGALNQPQHF,TGTGCCAGCGCCAGGATGGGTGCGTTAAATCAGCCCCAGCATTTT
once,TRBD2,TRBJ2-1,TRBV3-1/TRBV3-2,CASSHDAGARHNEQFF,TGTGCCAGCAGCCATGATGCGGGAGCCAGGCACAATGAGCAGTTCTTC
NA,NA,TRBJ2-7,TRBV25-1,CASSRGTPYEQYF,TGTGCCAGCAGTAGGGGTACCCCCTACGAGCAGTACTTC
NA,NA,TRBJ2-1,TRBV20-1,CSARTNNEQFF,TGCAGTGCTAGAACTAACAATGAGCAGTTCTTC
NA,NA,TRBJ1-1,TRBV9,CASSPNREGDTEAFF,TGTGCCAGCAGCCCGAACAGGGAGGGGGACACTGAAGCTTTCTTT
NA,NA,TRBJ1-4,TRBV28,CASSLLNEKLFF,TGTGCCAGCAGTTTATTAAATGAAAAACTGTTTTTT
few,NA,TRBJ1-1,TRBV27,CASRGFHTEAFF,TGTGCCAGCCGGGGGTTTCACACTGAAGCTTTCTTT
NA,TRBD2,TRBJ2-7,TRBV23-1,CASSQSLVAGGRVF,TGCGCCAGCAGTCAATCGTTGGTAGCGGGGGGACGGGTCTTC
NA,TRBD2,TRBJ2-4,TRBV7-4,CARVEGLAGDLDKNIQYF,TGTGCCAGAGTAGAGGGACTAGCGGGAGATCTTGACAAAAACATTCAGTACTTC
few,TRBD1,TRBJ1-1,TRBV19,CASRRTGNKAFF,TGTGCCAGTAGACGGACAGGGAACAAAGCTTTCTTT
NA,NA,TRBJ2-3,TRBV27,CASSRDKGSDTQYF,TGTGCCAGCAGTCGGGACAAGGGTTCAGATACGCAGTATTTT
NA,NA,TRBJ2-1,TRBV2,CASAPGGRGTDLGISQYNEQFF,TGTGCCAGCGCACCCGGGGGCAGGGGGACGGACCTTGGGATAAGCCAATACAATGAGCAGTTCTTC
NA,TRBD1,TRBJ2-5,TRBV29-1,CSVGGSSGTAIQETQYF,TGCAGCGTTGGGGGAAGCTCCGGGACAGCCATCCAAGAGACCCAGTACTTC
NA,NA,TRBJ2-1,TRBV18,CASSPITGNEQFF,TGTGCCAGCTCACCAATAACAGGCAATGAGCAGTTCTTC
NA,NA,TRBJ2-1,TRBV29-1,CSVEGRREYNEQFF,TGCAGCGTTGAAGGAAGGAGGGAGTACAATGAGCAGTTCTTC
NA,NA,TRBJ1-2,TRBV15,CATSSPGNNYGYTF,TGTGCCACCAGTAGTCCAGGGAATAACTATGGCTACACCTTC
once,NA,TRBJ1-5,TRBV27,CASSPLPGNQPQHF,TGTGCCAGCAGTCCTCTCCCCGGGAATCAGCCCCAGCATTTT
NA,TRBD2,TRBJ2-1,TRBV6-1,CASSESIGLASNEQFF,TGTGCCAGCAGTGAGTCGATCGGACTAGCGTCCAATGAGCAGTTCTTC
NA,NA,TRBJ1-6,TRBV7-2,CASSPDGGYSPLHF,TGTGCCAGCAGCCCGGACGGGGGGTATTCACCCCTCCACTTT